A single TCR beta chain is shown here with its context. Its antigen is currently not known. The sample holds no much larger clone one base away, and base qualities are not on file. Systemically healthy Caucasian individuals from Russia, some 36 in total and aged roughly 6 to 95 years, were included as donors. Each donor gave 8 to 10 milliliters of peripheral blood, collected into EDTA-treated Vacutainer tubes. Ficoll-Paque density-gradient centrifugation was used to isolate PBMCs, with at least 6 million obtained per sample. Trizol reagent was used to extract total RNA from PBMCs, with at least 5 micrograms per sample. Naive CD45RAhigh/CD27high T cell percentages were measured by flow cytometry on a PBMC aliquot from every donor. Reading the germline V gene (reference sequence) gives CDR1 LGHDT and CDR2 YNNKEL. The germline ends are 19 bases apart after V is trimmed by 5 bases and J by 6 bases. The cysteine opens and the phenylalanine closes a CDR3 of 16 amino acids. CDR3 DNA only is kept here, 48 bases in frame from base 1.

This record comes from a study of blood T cells in healthy people across ages (dated by TCRdb to about 2015). At the level of the whole study: Template switching captured roughly one uniquely barcoded TCR beta cDNA molecule per two T cells in model experiments. To avoid experimental bias, donors of different ages were randomly spread across the sequencing lanes. The donors were divided into four age groups: young (average approximately 17 years), middle-aged (under 40), aged (approximately 62) and long-lived (82). The study measured age-related changes in TCR beta repertoire diversity using deep sequencing normalized with unique cDNA molecular identifiers. Using the same blood draw, the study looked at two additional independent replicas of 1 million unique cDNA reads for two donors, one aged 18 to 30 and the other aged 80 or older.

The library came from 5' RACE. Sequencing took place on an Illumina HiSeq 2500. A second PCR of about 6 to 12 cycles was run with a J-beta primer mix and a sample-barcoded 5' primer. A unique molecular identifier was introduced onto each TCR beta cDNA molecule by a template-switch 5' adaptor carrying 12 random nucleotides. Each sample yielded at least 2.5 million CDR3-containing paired-end reads. First-strand cDNA was synthesized from all RNA with the Mint cDNA synthesis kit, primed by a TRBC-specific oligonucleotide. Following uracil-DNA glycosylase treatment, a first 18-cycle PCR with universal primers M1SS and BC2_uni_R was performed on all cDNA. The authors' pipeline ran thus. Normalization of each sample was performed by random selection of 1 million high-quality reads, each carrying a distinct molecular identifier. Instead of being binned into consensus sequences, reads with shared molecular identifiers were discarded. MiTCR, run with a Q25 quality threshold and the strictest error-elimination algorithm, handled CDR3 identification, clonotype clustering and error correction. A nonparametric unseen species model with Euler transformation was used to estimate a lower bound on total TCR beta diversity. The raw public reads went through TCRdb reprocessing: fastp at Q25, MiXCR clone calling, in-frame beta chains kept. Every distinct CDR3 protein forms one entry, paired with its most common genes and DNA. The authors' filters were not applied to this entry. The sample records roughly 900,000 distinct CDR3 sequences, 25% to 30% of which are singletons. The biggest ten clones account for 17% of the sample.

The paper's findings and limits, for the study overall: The percentage of naive T cells measured by flow cytometry correlated strongly with observed TCR beta diversity. Because profiling used bulk unsorted PBMCs, naive and antigen-experienced compartments could not be compared conclusively. Compared with the aged group, the long-lived group had more naive CD4+ T cells, fewer expanded clones and increased TCR diversity, suggesting age selection. As age increased, observed TCR beta diversity per million T cells dropped in a roughly linear way, and a significant reduction was already evident by age 40. Because the CMV infection status of the donors was unknown, age-related changes in expanded clonotypes may potentially have been confounded. Estimates of total diversity based on one million sequenced T cells were regarded as lower bounds and as underestimates.

The V and J genes are TRBV3-1 and TRBJ2-2; the D gene cannot be resolved beyond TRBD1 or TRBD2, each matching 5 bases. The receptor comes from an elderly woman in good health. The sequenced material came from blood. The sequence in DNA is TGTGCCAGCAGCGCTTCGGGACGCTTTACCGCCGGGGAGCTGTTTTTT. Translated, this is CASSASGRFTAGELFF.